This TCR beta chain was documented in a study of blood T cells in healthy people across ages (dated by TCRdb to 2013 to 2016). Regarding the research as a whole: Template switching captured roughly one uniquely barcoded TCR beta cDNA molecule per two T cells in model experiments. To avoid experimental bias, donors of different ages were randomly spread across the sequencing lanes. Age-related changes in TCR beta repertoire diversity were measured in the study by deep sequencing normalized with unique cDNA molecular identifiers. Four age groups were formed from the donors: young (average roughly 16 years), middle-aged (around 41), aged (more than 55) and long-lived (approximately 80). For two donors (one aged 18 to 30 and one aged 80 or older), the study analyzed two additional independent replicas of 1 million unique cDNA reads from the same blood draw.

What the work shows at the level of the full study, not this receptor alone: Conclusive comparison of naive and antigen-experienced compartments was prevented by the profiling of bulk unsorted PBMCs. Estimates of total diversity from one million sequenced T cells were regarded as lower bounds and underestimates. Compared with the aged group, more naive CD4+ T cells, fewer expanded clones and increased TCR diversity were shown by the long-lived group, suggesting age selection. A strong correlation was found between observed TCR beta diversity and the percentage of naive T cells measured by flow cytometry. As age increased, observed TCR beta diversity per million T cells dropped in a roughly linear way, and a significant reduction was already evident by age about 36. Donor CMV infection status was unknown, potentially confounding age-related changes in expanded clonotypes.

The library was obtained by 5' RACE. A second PCR of about 6 to 11 cycles was performed with a sample-barcoded 5' primer and a J-beta primer mix. A template-switch 5' adaptor carrying 12 random nucleotides introduced a unique molecular identifier onto each TCR beta cDNA molecule. Each sample yielded at least 2.5 million CDR3-containing paired-end reads. First-strand cDNA synthesis was performed from all RNA using the Mint cDNA synthesis kit, with priming by a TRBC-specific oligonucleotide. After uracil-DNA glycosylase treatment, a first 18-cycle PCR used universal primers M1SS and BC2_uni_R on all cDNA. Concerning the study's data processing: Normalization of each sample was performed by random selection of 1 million high-quality reads, each carrying a distinct molecular identifier. Reads with shared molecular identifiers were discarded instead of being binned into consensus sequences. MiTCR, set to a Q25 quality threshold and the strictest error-elimination algorithm, was used for CDR3 identification, clonotype clustering and error correction. Lower-bound total TCR beta diversity was estimated with a nonparametric unseen species model using Euler transformation. TCRdb cleaned the public reads at Q25 with fastp, built clones with MiXCR and kept in-frame beta chains. Each CDR3 protein appears once, grouped with its most common genes and DNA. TCRdb's processing, not the authors' own work, is the source of the V and J calls. The sample contains approximately 2,000,000 distinct CDR3 sequences, about 39% of them found a single time. The ten largest make up 23% of the sample.

About this clonotype: Its recognized antigen is unknown. Qualities for individual bases were not recorded, and no much larger clone is one base off.

The donors were a few dozen Caucasian individuals from Russia, aged 6 to 90 years, who were systemically healthy. Each donor gave 8 to 10 milliliters of peripheral blood, drawn into EDTA-treated Vacutainer tubes. Ficoll-Paque density-gradient centrifugation was used to isolate PBMCs, with at least 7 million per sample. Total RNA was extracted from PBMCs with Trizol reagent, with at least 6 micrograms obtained per sample. The percentages of naive CD45RAhigh/CD27high T cells were determined by flow cytometry on a PBMC aliquot from every donor. Counted from cysteine to phenylalanine, this CDR3 has 16 amino acids. Solely the CDR3 DNA is kept, with 48 bases framed from the first base. From V the trimming removes 2 bases and from J it removes 3 bases, while the gene matches leave 6 bases of the junction unaccounted for.

The chain couples TRBV12-3 or TRBV12-4 to TRBJ2-3, with TRBD2 matching 9 junction bases. The sequenced sample was blood. This clonotype was sampled from a human donor in good health. The CDR3 sequence is CASSLQGGGATDTQYF. The nucleotides read TGTGCCAGCAGTTTACAGGGCGGGGGGGCAACAGATACGCAGTATTTT.